This T cell receptor beta chain was captured in a study of blood T cell repertoires in COVID-19. Study-level information: Spain, Italy and the United States supplied samples that represented acute and convalescent COVID-19. Sources were T cells, B-cell-depleted T cells, or PBMCs; the material itself was cDNA or gDNA.

Those enrolled, adults aged roughly 18 to 100 years, came from roughly 23 US areas. Participant-reported clinical history was the basis for cohort assignment. TCRdb's table, derived via immunoSEQ multiplex PCR, lists solely in-frame clones and lacks some. Of 400,000 or so clones listed, over 75% are singletons. This clone was seen once. Germline V gene lookup returns CDR1 MNHNS and CDR2 SASEGT. V trimming: 2 bases; J trimming: 6 bases; junction bases outside the gene matches: 8. CDR3 length: 16 amino acids. Sequencing was done on a sample of PBMCs or T cells enriched from blood (not recorded which). The TCR comes from a middle-aged woman with acute COVID-19. The rearrangement joins TRBV6-1 to TRBJ1-5; the match to TRBD1 covers 9 bases. The CDR3 region has the DNA TGTGCCAGCAGTGAATTTGGAACAGGGGGCAGTCAGCCCCAGCATTTT. This gives the protein CASSEFGTGGSQPQHF.